Below, 10 T cell receptor beta chains from the same sample are listed, as sequenced in a study of tissue T cells after allogeneic stem cell transplantation. Some clones are missing from TCRdb's copy, which holds only in-frame ones; the method was immunoSEQ multiplex PCR. Of 25,000 to 30,000 clones listed, less than 90% are singletons. The sequencing used blood, collected before transplantation. The receptors were sampled from a woman between 18 and 55 years old who later had graft-versus-host disease after an allogeneic stem cell transplant.

The chain combines TRBV5-1 with TRBJ2-5; TRBD2 matches at 13 bases. The CDR3 extends over 15 amino acids. With 4 bases clipped from V and 7 bases from J, the junction kept 7 bases outside the gene matches. Looked up from germline, CDR1 is SGHRS and CDR2 is YFSETQ. CDR3 nucleotides: TGCGCCAGCAGCGCGGGACTAGCGGGGACAGGGACCCAGTACTTC. It encodes CASSAGLAGTGTQYF.

This clone has only one observation. This sample also contains other DNA sequences that code for the same CDR3. J is TRBJ1-6 and V is TRBV7-2; D is undetermined. This CDR3 contains 15 residues. Germline assignment: CDR1 SGHTA and CDR2 FQGNSA. Trimming left V 6 bases short and J 10 bases short, with 19 bases between. The CDR3 nucleotides read TGTGCCAGCAGTTTAAGGTCTGGGTCTGACTCACCCCTCCACTTT. Amino acid sequence: CASSLRSGSDSPLHF.

In its sample, this clone was seen a few times. At one end, the junction sequence differs from germline, possibly due to a read error. The rearrangement links TRBV6-4 to TRBJ2-1; possibly TRBD1 for D (6 bases). The CDR3 is made up of 15 amino acids. The germline V gene encodes CDR1 MRHNA and CDR2 SNTAGT. CDR3 sequence: CASSDSSGAYSEQFF. The CDR3 nucleotides are TGTGCCAGCAGTGACTCGTCAGGGGCCTACAGTGAGCAGTTCTTC.

This clone was detected once. This chain joins TRBV15 and TRBJ1-1; D remains unclear. In germline, CDR1 is LNHNV, CDR2 YYDKDF (reference sequence). Trimming removed 1 base at V and 2 bases at J, with 8 bases between. The CDR3 extends over 14 amino acids. The CDR3 DNA reads TGTGCCACCAGCAGAGGGGTAGAAAACACTGAAGCTTTCTTT. It is translated as CATSRGVENTEAFF.

This chain joins TRBV7-9 and TRBJ1-6; 7 nucleotides line up with TRBD1. CDR1 is SEHNR and CDR2 is FQNEAQ in the germline V gene (reference sequence). V lost 4 bases and J lost 3; bases outside the gene matches: 0. This CDR3 comprises 14 residues. CDR3 sequence: CASSWTGYNSPLHF. The CDR3, as DNA: TGTGCCAGCAGCTGGACAGGCTATAATTCACCCCTCCACTTT.

J is TRBJ2-6 and V is TRBV11-2; 7 bases are a match to TRBD2. V gave up 4 bases and J gave up 2 bases; unmatched junction bases: 5. Germline CDR1 SGHAT, CDR2 FQNNGV. CDR3 length: 16 residues. In nucleotides, the CDR3 is TGTGCCAGCAGCTCCCAACGGGGGGCTGGGGCCAACGTCCTGACTTTC. Translating it yields CASSSQRGAGANVLTF.

The CDR3 sequence is CASSPRDGLYEQYF. CDR3 DNA: TGTGCCAGCAGCCCTCGGGACGGACTCTACGAGCAGTACTTC. This chain connects TRBV3-1 (or the pseudogene TRBV3-2) to TRBJ2-7, with D perhaps given as TRBD1 or TRBD2 (5 bases each). The germline V and J ends were trimmed by 4 bases and 3 bases, with 13 bases remaining between them. The CDR3 has 14 residues. Germline assignment: CDR1 LGHDT and CDR2 YNNKEL (reference sequence).

About this clone: Other nucleotide sequences in the sample specify the same CDR3. The rearrangement joins TRBV11-2 to TRBJ1-5, with D unclear. Germline CDR1 is SGHAT and CDR2 is FQNNGV. The CDR3 covers 13 residues. V shed 3 bases and J shed 2 bases, with 5 bases lying between them. CDR3 nucleotide sequence: TGTGCCAGCAGCTTCGGCGGCAATCAGCCCCAGCATTTT. Protein: CASSFGGNQPQHF.

J is TRBJ1-6 and V is TRBV27; D remains unclear. The V end lost 2 bases, the J end lost 0 bases, and 8 bases lay between the germline ends. CDR3 length: 16 amino acids. Germline CDR1 is MNHEY and CDR2 is SMNVEV (reference sequence). The CDR3 nucleotides read TGTGCCAGCAGTTTAGGGAGGAGCTCCTATAATTCACCCCTCCACTTT. Encoded protein: CASSLGRSSYNSPLHF.

The chain is built from TRBV5-1 and TRBJ2-2, with no clear D. Trimming took off 2 bases at V and 2 bases at J, with 7 bases between the two ends. This CDR3 has 14 amino acids. Germline V CDR1 and CDR2: SGHRS, YFSETQ. This chain's CDR3 is CASSFPANTGELFF. The CDR3 region has the DNA TGCGCCAGCAGCTTTCCTGCAAACACCGGGGAGCTGTTTTTT.